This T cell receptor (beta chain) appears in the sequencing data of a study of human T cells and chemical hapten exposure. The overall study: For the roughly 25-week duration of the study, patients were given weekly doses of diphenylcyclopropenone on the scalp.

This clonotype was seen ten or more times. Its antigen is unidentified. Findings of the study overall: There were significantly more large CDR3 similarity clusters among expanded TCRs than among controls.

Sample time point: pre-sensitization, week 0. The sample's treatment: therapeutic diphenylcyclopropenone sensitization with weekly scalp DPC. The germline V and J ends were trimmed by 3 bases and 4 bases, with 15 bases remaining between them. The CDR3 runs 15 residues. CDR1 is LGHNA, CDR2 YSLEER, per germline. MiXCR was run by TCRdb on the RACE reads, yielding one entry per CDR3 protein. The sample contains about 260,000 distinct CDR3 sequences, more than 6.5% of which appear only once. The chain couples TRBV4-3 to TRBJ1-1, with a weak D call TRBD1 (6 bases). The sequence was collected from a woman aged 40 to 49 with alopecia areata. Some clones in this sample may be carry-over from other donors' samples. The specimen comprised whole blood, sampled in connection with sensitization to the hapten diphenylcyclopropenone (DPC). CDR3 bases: TGCGCCAGCAGCCACGAGGACAGACCGAGCACTGAAGCTTTCTTT. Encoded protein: CASSHEDRPSTEAFF.